A single sample is the source of the 10 T cell receptor beta chains below, sequenced in a study of blood T cell repertoires in COVID-19. Only in-frame clones appear in the TCRdb table, and some are missing; sequencing was by immunoSEQ multiplex PCR. This sample carries around 250,000 clones, 70% to 90% of them seen once, and the ten largest clones take roughly 6.3%. Sample: peripheral blood. The source of these receptors is a man between 60 and 70 years old with acute or convalescent COVID-19.

In nucleotides, the CDR3 is TGTGCCAGCAGCTTACGACTAGCGGGAGGGCCAAAGGGCAATGAGCAGTTCTTC. Amino acid sequence: CASSLRLAGGPKGNEQFF. V is TRBV7-3 and J is TRBJ2-1, with 14 bases fitting TRBD2. The CDR3 totals 18 residues. The germline V gene encodes CDR1 SGHTA and CDR2 FQGTGA. Unmatched junction bases numbered 9, after V lost 2 bases and J lost 6 bases.

The genes are TRBV29-1 and TRBJ1-2; 7 positions agree with TRBD1. V lost 7 bases to trimming and J lost 4 bases; unmatched junction nucleotides: 9. The CDR3 runs 13 residues. Germline CDR1 reads SQVTM; CDR2 reads ANQGSEA. The CDR3 protein is CSAQSQGGYGYTF. CDR3 nucleotides: TGCAGCGCCCAGAGCCAGGGGGGCTATGGCTACACCTTC.

The gene calls are TRBV21-1 and TRBJ1-2; TRBD1 is the table's D call and was not checked against the DNA. TRBV21-1 is reported as a pseudogene. The CDR3 is 10 residues long. The CDR3 here is CARTFGGYTF. CDR3 DNA: TGTGCCAGGACATTCGGTGGCTACACCTTC.

The rearrangement links TRBV6-5 to TRBJ1-5; TRBD1 aligns across 7 bases. The CDR3 contains 14 residues. The germline V gene has CDR1 MNHEY and CDR2 SVGAGI. The trim removed 6 bases at V and 5 bases at J, leaving 7 bases unmatched. The CDR3 DNA sequence: TGTGCCAGCAGGATGACAGGGATAGATCAGCCCCAGCATTTT. Translating gives CASRMTGIDQPQHF.

This rearrangement joins TRBV14 to TRBJ2-2, with TRBD2 matching over 9 bases. CDR1 and CDR2 (germline): SGHDN, FVKESK. The CDR3 spans 18 residues. V lost 5 bases and J lost 3; bases outside the gene matches: 13. The CDR3 DNA reads TGTGCCAGCAGCATCCTTCTAGCGGGGCTTTATGACACCGGGGAGCTGTTTTTT. This encodes CASSILLAGLYDTGELFF.

This chain uses TRBV7-9 with TRBJ2-7; D is perhaps TRBD1 (6 bases). The germline V gene has CDR1 SEHNR and CDR2 FQNEAQ (reference sequence). The CDR3 is made up of 14 amino acids. Between the trimmed V and J ends, which lost 1 base and 5 bases, there was a span of 12 bases. The CDR3 DNA follows: TGTGCCAGCAGCTTAGTCAGTGGGACAAACGAGCAGTACTTC. Translating it yields CASSLVSGTNEQYF.

This clone appeared once. The rearrangement uses TRBV4-2 and TRBJ2-5; 10 bases align to TRBD2. This CDR3 has 17 residues. The germline CDR1 and CDR2 sequences are LGHNA and YNFKEQ. The V and J ends lost 0 bases and 5 bases, in that order; junction bases with no gene match: 9. The CDR3 region is CASSQDRRLAGVETQYF. CDR3 coding DNA: TGTGCCAGCAGCCAAGATCGGCGGCTAGCGGGAGTGGAGACCCAGTACTTC.

This clone was recorded only once. The J gene is TRBJ2-1, the V gene TRBV13; 12 positions agree with TRBD2. CDR1 PRHDT and CDR2 FYEKMQ come from the germline V gene (reference sequence). This CDR3 is built from 18 residues. Losses at the gene ends were 3 bases for V and 0 bases for J; bases not matched to a gene: 6. For the CDR3, the DNA is TGTGCCAGCAGCTTCAGGCTAGCGGGGGGGAGCTCCTACAATGAGCAGTTCTTC. This gives the protein CASSFRLAGGSSYNEQFF.

CDR3 loop: CASSQVQGATGYTF. CDR3 coding DNA: TGTGCCAGCAGCCAAGTGCAGGGGGCGACTGGCTACACCTTC. The gene calls are TRBV3-1 (or the pseudogene TRBV3-2) and TRBJ1-2, with 8 bases that match TRBD1. The CDR3 length is 14 residues. Germline V gene data show CDR1 as LGHDT and CDR2 as YNNKEL (reference sequence). J gave up 7 bases and V 1 base, and 5 bases lay outside the gene matches.

The rearrangement links TRBV2 to TRBJ1-6; 11 nucleotides match TRBD1. The junction had 4 bases not matched to a gene; V was cut back by 6 bases and J by 9 bases. Looked up from germline, CDR1 is SNHLY and CDR2 is FYNNEI. There are 14 residues in the CDR3. The CDR3 loop is CASRRDRGFSPLHF. The CDR3 coding sequence is TGTGCCAGCAGGAGGGACAGGGGGTTTTCACCCCTCCACTTT.